Listed below are T cell receptor beta chains from one sample, sequenced in a study of early T cells in non-severe SARS-CoV-2 infection. TCRdb reprocessed the 5' RACE reads via MiXCR and lists one record per CDR3 protein. The sample carries about 71,000 distinct CDR3 sequences, 9.5% to 15% recorded once. The specimen was whole blood, collected at baseline. These receptors were taken from an adult who was a healthcare worker with PCR-confirmed SARS-CoV-2 infection or an uninfected control (not recorded which). Each CDR3 is given with its conserved first and last residue. A D gene is named only where the DNA matches it firmly. Clone sizes are given selectively: once, few, many, or a class where the clone is expanded.

v_call,clone_size,d_call,j_call,cdr3_nt,cdr3_aa
TRBV28,NA,NA,TRBJ1-1,TGTGCCAGCGTCCAGGGAATGAACACTGAAGCTTTCTTT,CASVQGMNTEAFF
TRBV7-6,NA,NA,TRBJ1-5,TGTGCCAGCAGCTCAGGCCCCGACAGGTACAGCAATCAGCCCCAGCATTTT,CASSSGPDRYSNQPQHF
TRBV5-8,few,NA,TRBJ1-5,TGTGCCAGCTCCTTCTGGGGGGGCCCGAATCAGCCCCAGCATTTT,CASSFWGGPNQPQHF
TRBV20-1,few,NA,TRBJ1-4,TGCAGTGCTAGCGATGGACCCAAACTGTTTTTT,CSASDGPKLFF
TRBV12-3/TRBV12-4,many,NA,TRBJ1-1,TGTGCCAGCAGTTTTGGACAGAAGAACACTGAAGCTTTCTTT,CASSFGQKNTEAFF
TRBV6-6,NA,NA,TRBJ2-1,TGTGCCAGCAGCACAGGGAACGAGCAGTTCTTC,CASSTGNEQFF
TRBV20-1,many,TRBD1,TRBJ1-2,TGCAGTGCTAGAGATGAGACAGGGAACAGCTACACCTTC,CSARDETGNSYTF
TRBV20-1,few,NA,TRBJ1-4,TGCAGTGCTAGAGGAGCAACTAATGAAAAACTGTTTTTT,CSARGATNEKLFF
TRBV28,NA,TRBD1,TRBJ1-1,TGTGCCAGCAGTTTAAGTGACAGGGAGACTGAAGCTTTCTTT,CASSLSDRETEAFF
TRBV12-3/TRBV12-4,NA,NA,TRBJ2-3,TGTGCCAGCAGTTTAAGGCAGACAGATACGCAGTATTTT,CASSLRQTDTQYF
TRBV11-2,NA,NA,TRBJ2-7,TGTGCCAGCAGCTTCATGATAGGGGAGAACGAGCAGTACTTC,CASSFMIGENEQYF
TRBV6-2/TRBV6-3,few,TRBD1,TRBJ1-2,TGTGCCAGCAGAGGGGCCGGGACAGGGACATTCTTATATGGCTACACCTTC,CASRGAGTGTFLYGYTF
TRBV12-5,NA,NA,TRBJ2-7,TGTGCTAGTGCCGATACCGGGACACCCTACAAGCAGTACTTC,CASADTGTPYKQYF
TRBV12-5,NA,NA,TRBJ2-3,TGTGCTAGTGGTTTGGTCCGGAGGGCTAGGGCTACTAGCACAGATACGCAGTATTTT,CASGLVRRARATSTDTQYF
TRBV11-2,many,TRBD1,TRBJ1-2,TGTGCCAGCAGCTCACTACAGGGGTTACTCTATGGCTACACCTTC,CASSSLQGLLYGYTF
TRBV18,NA,TRBD1,TRBJ1-1,TGTGCCAGCTCACCCCGACAGGGGCCCTCCCTCCGGGAAGCTTTCTTT,CASSPRQGPSLREAFF
TRBV29-1,many,NA,TRBJ2-2,TGCAGCATGGACCTAAGGGAGCTGTTTTTT,CSMDLRELFF
TRBV7-7,few,NA,TRBJ1-1,TGTGCTAGCAGCAGAATAGGGGAAAACACTGAAGCTTTCTTT,CASSRIGENTEAFF
TRBV18,few,NA,TRBJ1-2,TGTGCCAGCTCACCAAGTCGGGCGGGCTACACCTTC,CASSPSRAGYTF
TRBV27,NA,NA,TRBJ1-6,TGTGCCAGCAGTAGTTCCAGGCCCACAAGCTCCTATAATTCACCCCTCCACTTT,CASSSSRPTSSYNSPLHF
TRBV12-3/TRBV12-4,many,NA,TRBJ1-6,TGTGCCAGCAGTTTGGTGGCCGGATGGCCCCTCCACTTT,CASSLVAGWPLHF
TRBV6-2/TRBV6-3,few,TRBD1,TRBJ1-1,TGTGCCAGCAGTATGAAGACAGGGGGCTCAAGCACTGAAGCTTTCTTT,CASSMKTGGSSTEAFF
TRBV28,few,NA,TRBJ2-1,TGTGCCAGCAGCCGTCCAAATGAGCAGTTCTTC,CASSRPNEQFF
TRBV4-1,many,NA,TRBJ1-1,TGCGCCAGCAGCCAAGGGGACGGGGGCACTGAAGCTTTCTTT,CASSQGDGGTEAFF
TRBV4-1,few,NA,TRBJ2-7,TGCGCCAGCAGCCAAGAAAGGCGGGGCTACGAGCAGTACTTC,CASSQERRGYEQYF
TRBV3-1,few,NA,TRBJ2-5,TGTGCCAGCAGCCAGGACTCTATTCGGCGGGGCTCTAGAGAGACCCAGTACTTC,CASSQDSIRRGSRETQYF
TRBV11-2,few,NA,TRBJ2-5,TGTGCCAGCAGCTCTACCCGTCGTTCCCAAGAGACCCAGTACTTC,CASSSTRRSQETQYF
TRBV28,NA,NA,TRBJ1-5,TGTGCCAGCAGTTTATCGTCCCGAGGAAGCAATCAGCCCCAGCATTTT,CASSLSSRGSNQPQHF
TRBV9,few,NA,TRBJ1-3,TGTGCCAGCAGCGCTCTGGGCTCTGGAAACACCATATATTTT,CASSALGSGNTIYF
TRBV7-9,many,NA,TRBJ1-1,TGTGCCAGCAGCTTCTCCGGGAGCACTGAAGCTTTCTTT,CASSFSGSTEAFF
TRBV4-3,NA,NA,TRBJ1-6,TGCGCCAGCAGCCAACGGATTGCCAATTCACCCCTCCACTTT,CASSQRIANSPLHF
TRBV28,few,NA,TRBJ1-1,TGTGCCAGCAGTTTGTGGCAGACAGCTTTCTTT,CASSLWQTAFF
TRBV12-3/TRBV12-4,few,TRBD1,TRBJ1-4,TGTGCCAGCAGTCAGGGGGACGGGAATGAAAAACTGTTTTTT,CASSQGDGNEKLFF
TRBV6-5,NA,NA,TRBJ1-6,TGTGCCAGCAGTTACTCCGGACGGGGGGATTCACCCCTCCACTTT,CASSYSGRGDSPLHF
TRBV9,NA,NA,TRBJ2-3,TGTGCCAGCAGCGTAGGTGCCGGTTTCGCAGATACGCAGTATTTT,CASSVGAGFADTQYF
TRBV6-5,NA,NA,TRBJ1-1,TGTGCCAGCAGTTACTTCAAGGACACTGAAGCTTTCTTT,CASSYFKDTEAFF
TRBV5-1,NA,NA,TRBJ1-3,TGCGCCAGCAGCTTGGCTGAAGGAAACACCATATATTTT,CASSLAEGNTIYF
TRBV6-6,many,NA,TRBJ1-1,TGTGCCAGCCGGAGTGGGGGTGGCCCTGAAGCTTTCTTT,CASRSGGGPEAFF
TRBV4-3,many,TRBD2,TRBJ2-3,TGCGCCAGCAGCCGAACGGGGCTAGCGGATGATACGCAGTATTTT,CASSRTGLADDTQYF
TRBV12-3/TRBV12-4,NA,NA,TRBJ1-3,TGTGCCAGCAGTTTAGTACCACCCCCCAGGGGAAGGTCTGGAAACACCATATATTTT,CASSLVPPPRGRSGNTIYF
TRBV2,NA,NA,TRBJ2-2,TGTGCCAGCAGTGAAAGGGGGGCTAGCTCCACCGGGGAGCTGTTTTTT,CASSERGASSTGELFF
TRBV7-8,few,TRBD1,TRBJ2-5,TGTGCCAGCAGCTACCTTCCGGGACAGGGTTTGCCCGAGACCCAGTACTTC,CASSYLPGQGLPETQYF
TRBV20-1,NA,TRBD1,TRBJ2-1,TGCAGTGCTACCGGGACAGAATCCTACAATGAGCAGTTCTTC,CSATGTESYNEQFF
TRBV19,few,NA,TRBJ1-2,TGTGCCAGTAGTATCATAGGGGACTATGGCTACACCTTC,CASSIIGDYGYTF
TRBV13,few,TRBD2,TRBJ2-1,TGTGCCAGCAGCTTCCGCGCCATTAGCGGGGACGTCAATGAGCAGTTCTTC,CASSFRAISGDVNEQFF
TRBV11-2,NA,NA,TRBJ1-4,TGTGCCAGCAGTCTAAACGGCCTTGAAAAACTGTTTTTT,CASSLNGLEKLFF
TRBV2,few,NA,TRBJ2-7,TGTGCCAGCAGTGGCAGCGATCGGTACTTC,CASSGSDRYF
TRBV5-5,many,NA,TRBJ2-7,TGTGCCAGCAGCTTGGAATCTGTCATTACGGAAGAGCAGTACTTC,CASSLESVITEEQYF
TRBV20-1,many,TRBD1,TRBJ1-5,TGCAGTGCTACTCCCATGACAGGGTATTCAGGCAATCAGCCCCAGCATTTT,CSATPMTGYSGNQPQHF
TRBV28,few,NA,TRBJ2-3,TGTGCCATCAGGGGCAGGGGCCGCACAGATACGCAGTATTTT,CAIRGRGRTDTQYF
TRBV12-3/TRBV12-4,NA,NA,TRBJ1-3,TGTGCCAGCGTCCGAGCGTCGCCTAGCTCTGGAAACACCATATATTTT,CASVRASPSSGNTIYF
TRBV11-2,few,TRBD1,TRBJ2-7,TGTGCCAGCAGCTTCACCGGGACAGGGGGCGACGAGCAGTACTTC,CASSFTGTGGDEQYF
TRBV28,many,NA,TRBJ2-1,TGTGCCAGCAACCTCTTCAGAAGCTCCTACAATGAGCAGTTCTTC,CASNLFRSSYNEQFF
TRBV27,few,NA,TRBJ1-1,TGTGCCAGCAGTTTATCGGGAACAGGACAAGCTTTCTTT,CASSLSGTGQAFF
TRBV28,NA,NA,TRBJ2-7,TGTGCCAGCAGTTTATTCGCTTCGGAACAGTACTTC,CASSLFASEQYF
TRBV11-2,NA,NA,TRBJ1-6,TGTGCCAGCAGCTTCGGGGCTTCGGTTTCACCCCTCCACTTT,CASSFGASVSPLHF
TRBV11-2,many,NA,TRBJ1-1,TGTGCCAGCAGTCCCGCCGGGACGAACACTGAAGCTTTCTTT,CASSPAGTNTEAFF
TRBV4-1,few,TRBD1,TRBJ1-2,TGCGCCAGCAGCCAAGGACAGGGAAATGGCTACACCTTC,CASSQGQGNGYTF
TRBV7-6,many,NA,TRBJ1-1,TGTGCCAGCAGCTTAGAAAGGGGGAACACTGAAGCTTTCTTT,CASSLERGNTEAFF